The 25 T cell receptor beta chains below all came from one sample that was sequenced in a study of T cells in Graves' hyperthyroidism and ophthalmopathy. There were TCR beta CDR3 regions amplified from RNA transcripts. First-round RT-PCR targeting the TCR CDR3 was performed with the HTBI primer set. TCRdb called the multiplex PCR reads again in MiXCR, with one record for every CDR3 protein. The repertoire holds about 570,000 distinct CDR3 sequences, with approximately 44% as singletons. Material for sequencing was peripheral blood or thyroid tissue (not recorded which). These receptor sequences come from an adult woman with Graves' disease, either hyperthyroidism or ophthalmopathy (not recorded which).

This clonotype was recorded once. This sequence joins TRBV7-8 and TRBJ2-2; the D gene could be TRBD1 or TRBD2 (5 bases each). Germline assignment: CDR1 SGHVS and CDR2 FQNEAQ. The V end lost 6 bases, the J end lost 0 bases, and 14 bases lay between the germline ends. The CDR3 contains 16 residues. CDR3 bases: TGTGCCAGCAGGGACGGGGACGCAGCGAACACCGGGGAGCTGTTTTTT. Protein product: CASRDGDAANTGELFF.

The chain carries TRBV10-3 and TRBJ1-2; 8 bases are shared with TRBD1. The CDR3 loop spans 14 amino acids. V lost 4 bases, J lost 2 bases, and 3 bases stayed unmatched. Germline CDR1 and CDR2: ENHRY and SYGVKD. In DNA, the CDR3 is TGTGCCATCAGTGGACAGGGGCAGAACTATGGCTACACCTTC. Protein: CAISGQGQNYGYTF.

The chain combines TRBV20-1 with TRBJ1-5; 9 bases line up with TRBD1. Germline values: CDR1 DFQATT, CDR2 SNEGSKA (reference sequence). After removal of 5 bases from V and 5 bases from J, the junction contained 4 bases not matched to a gene. The CDR3 loop spans 13 amino acids. The CDR3 nucleotides read TGCAGTGCTGGGACAGGGAGAGATCAGCCCCAGCATTTT. Translated, it gives CSAGTGRDQPQHF.

This rearrangement joins TRBV25-1 to TRBJ1-1; 7 bases are a match to TRBD1. This CDR3 has 15 amino acids. V dropped 4 bases and J dropped 4; count of bases not matched to a gene: 9. The germline CDR1 and CDR2 sequences are MGHDK and SYGVNS. DNA of the CDR3: TGTGCCAGCAGTGTACAGGGGTTGGGGCTCACTGAAGCTTTCTTT. It encodes CASSVQGLGLTEAFF.

This clonotype was observed at least ten times. The rearrangement uses TRBV4-1 and TRBJ2-7; a possible D gene is TRBD2 (5 bases). In germline, CDR1 is MGHRA, CDR2 YSYEKL. CDR3 length equals 16 residues. Trimming left V 4 bases short and J 0 bases short, with 16 bases between. The CDR3 reads CASSLSPGRSSYEQYF. CDR3 DNA sequence: TGCGCCAGCAGCCTTTCTCCGGGAAGGAGCTCCTACGAGCAGTACTTC.

This clonotype came up many times. The chain couples TRBV24-1 to TRBJ2-7; D gene uncertain. Germline V gives CDR1 KGHDR, CDR2 SFDVKD. V dropped 3 bases and J dropped 4 bases, with 9 bases sitting between them. The CDR3 has 13 amino acids. CDR3 amino acids: CATSDPSNYEQYF. The CDR3 nucleotides read TGTGCCACCAGTGATCCTTCAAATTACGAGCAGTACTTC.

The V call is TRBV29-1, the J call TRBJ2-7; a weak D match, TRBD1 (5 bases). This CDR3 has 13 residues. The V gene's germline CDR1 is SQVTM and CDR2 ANQGSEA. Trimming removed 6 bases from V and 3 bases from J, with 15 bases in between. The CDR3 bases are TGCAGCGTAGGACACCAAATGGGCTACGAGCAGTACTTC. It is translated as CSVGHQMGYEQYF.

This clonotype has just a few counts. The J gene is TRBJ1-5, the V gene TRBV4-1; TRBD1 matches 9 bases. This CDR3 region has 16 residues. CDR1 is MGHRA, CDR2 YSYEKL, per germline. The trim removed 2 bases at V and 6 bases at J, leaving 8 bases unmatched. In nucleotides, the CDR3 is TGCGCCAGCAGCCAAAGGGACAGGGAGGGGAGTCAGCCCCAGCATTTT. Amino acid sequence: CASSQRDREGSQPQHF.

This clonotype was counted ten times or more. This sequence joins TRBV4-1 and TRBJ2-7, with D possibly TRBD2 on 5 matching bases. V dropped 1 base and J dropped 3 bases, with 13 bases sitting between them. The CDR3 totals 15 residues. The germline CDR1 and CDR2 sequences are MGHRA and YSYEKL. CDR3 sequence: CASSQGIANRYEQYF. As DNA, the CDR3 is TGCGCCAGCAGCCAAGGTATAGCGAACCGCTACGAGCAGTACTTC.

This clonotype was recorded at least ten times. V usage is TRBV10-3 and J usage is TRBJ1-1; unclear D gene. Looked up from germline, CDR1 is ENHRY and CDR2 is SYGVKD. V gave up 8 bases and J gave up 2 bases, with 6 bases separating them. The CDR3 spans 11 residues. CDR3 region: CAILANTEAFF. The DNA for the CDR3 is TGTGCCATCTTGGCCAACACTGAAGCTTTCTTT.

Turning to this clonotype: A junction end diverges from the germline sequence, so it may reflect a read error. The chain combines TRBV12-3 or TRBV12-4 with TRBJ2-7, with TRBD2 as a possible D gene (5 bases). The CDR3 sequence is 14 residues long. This CDR3 reads CAGSPVGRTYEQYF. CDR3 DNA sequence: TGTGCCGGCAGTCCGGTCGGAAGGACTTACGAGCAGTACTTC.

The gene calls are TRBV19 and TRBJ1-4; TRBD1 is a possible D gene (6 bases). The germline gives CDR1 LNHDA, CDR2 SQIVND (reference sequence). This CDR3 is built from 14 residues. The ends were cut back, 8 bases at V and 8 bases at J, with 18 bases in the middle. The CDR3 DNA is TGTGCCAGTGAATCAGGGGTCCTCGGGGAAAAACTGTTTTTT. Translation gives CASESGVLGEKLFF.

This clonotype was picked up many times. The chain is built from TRBV5-1 and TRBJ2-5, with a weak D call TRBD1 (6 bases). V dropped 0 bases and J dropped 4 bases, with 10 bases sitting between them. The germline CDR1 and CDR2 sequences are SGHRS and YFSETQ. There are 14 residues in the CDR3. Here the CDR3 DNA reads TGCGCCAGCAGCTTGGACAGGGCTTCAGAGACCCAGTACTTC. It is translated as CASSLDRASETQYF.

This clonotype was recorded at least ten times. This chain joins TRBV6-6 and TRBJ1-2; D is perhaps TRBD1 (6 bases). This CDR3 is built from 12 residues. Germline loops: CDR1 MNHNY, CDR2 SVGAGI (reference sequence). V was shortened by 2 bases and J by 8 bases, with 9 bases between the two germline ends. As DNA, the CDR3 is TGTGCCAGCAGTTACGAGGGGGAAGGCTACACCTTC. This sequence encodes CASSYEGEGYTF.

This clonotype has a handful of counts. The V gene is TRBV28, the J gene TRBJ1-5; D is perhaps TRBD1 (5 bases). Trimming removed 3 bases from V and 7 bases from J, with 13 bases in between. The CDR3 spans 14 residues. Per the germline V gene, CDR1 is MDHEN and CDR2 is SYDVKM. The CDR3 sequence is CASSFRGFQQPQHF. CDR3 nucleotide sequence: TGTGCCAGCAGTTTTAGGGGCTTCCAACAGCCCCAGCATTTT.

This clonotype was seen more than once but under ten times. The chain uses TRBV29-1 and TRBJ2-7, with no clear D. The CDR3 extends over 11 amino acids. The V gene's germline CDR1 is SQVTM and CDR2 ANQGSEA. The V end lost 6 bases, the J end lost 5 bases, and 11 bases lay between the germline ends. The chain's CDR3 is CSVRTRHEQYF. The DNA for the CDR3 is TGCAGCGTGAGGACGAGGCACGAGCAGTACTTC.

This clonotype occurred once. The CDR3 DNA reads as TGTGCCATCAGGAGCCGTGACACCGGGGAGCTGTTTTTT. Protein: CAIRSRDTGELFF. The chain links TRBV10-3 to TRBJ2-2; D unresolved. From germline, CDR1 is ENHRY and CDR2 SYGVKD. The V gene lost 6 bases and the J gene lost 3 bases, with 8 bases spanning the gap. This CDR3 region has 13 residues.

Notes on this clonotype: Compared with germline, one end of the junction differs, possibly owing to a read error. The chain uses TRBV7-2 and TRBJ2-5; TRBD1 is a possible D gene (5 bases). Germline V gene sequence: CDR1 SGHTA, CDR2 FQGNSA. The CDR3 runs to 13 residues. The CDR3 loop reads CASSILGQGTQYF. DNA for the CDR3: TGTGCCAGCAGTATCCTGGGGCAAGGGACCCAGTACTTC.

V gene TRBV29-1 combines with J gene TRBJ1-2; 7 bases match TRBD1. This CDR3 is built from 13 residues. Germline V gene lookup returns CDR1 SQVTM and CDR2 ANQGSEA. V gave up 4 bases and J gave up 3 bases; unmatched junction bases: 5. The CDR3 protein is CSVARGRDYGYTF. CDR3 nucleotide sequence: TGCAGCGTTGCAAGGGGGCGCGACTATGGCTACACCTTC.

This rearrangement joins TRBV19 to TRBJ2-6; weak D call: TRBD1 (6 bases). CDR1 and CDR2 (germline): LNHDA, SQIVND (reference sequence). This CDR3 is built from 16 residues. Trimming pared 0 bases from V and 3 bases from J, leaving 9 bases between. The chain's CDR3 is CASSIEDSDGANVLTF. The CDR3 DNA is TGTGCCAGTAGTATAGAGGACAGCGATGGGGCCAACGTCCTGACTTTC.

This clonotype has only a few counts. V is TRBV5-1 and J is TRBJ1-5; perhaps TRBD1 as D (5 bases). The V end was cut by 1 base, the J end by 6 bases, with 11 bases between. In germline, CDR1 is SGHRS, CDR2 YFSETQ. The CDR3 runs to 14 residues. CDR3 region: CASSLWGSGQPQHF. The CDR3 DNA follows: TGCGCCAGCAGCTTGTGGGGGAGCGGTCAGCCCCAGCATTTT.

The chain joins TRBV28 to TRBJ1-5, with D hard to call. This CDR3 is 12 amino acids long. The ends were cut back, 2 bases at V and 6 bases at J, with 5 bases in the middle. CDR1 and CDR2 from the germline V gene are MDHEN and SYDVKM. As DNA, the CDR3 is TGTGCCAGCAGTTTAAATGGTCAGCCCCAGCATTTT. This encodes CASSLNGQPQHF. Full variable domain (missing parts from reference TRBV28 and TRBJ1-5): DVKVTQSSRYLVKRTGEKVFLECVQDMDHENMFWYRQDPGLGLRLIYFSYDVKMKEKGDIPEGYSVSREKKERFSLILESASTNQTSMYLCASSLNGQPQHFGDGTRLSIL.

This clonotype was seen once. This rearrangement joins TRBV2 to TRBJ2-5; D tentatively fits TRBD1 or TRBD2 (5 bases each). The V gene lost 2 bases and the J gene lost 0 bases, with 10 bases spanning the gap. From germline, CDR1 is SNHLY and CDR2 FYNNEI. This CDR3 has 15 amino acids. CDR3 DNA: TGTGCCAGCAGTGAATTCGGGACGTACCAAGAGACCCAGTACTTC. This codes for CASSEFGTYQETQYF.

The sample holds a few counts of this clonotype. This chain uses TRBV7-9 with TRBJ1-2; weak D call: TRBD1 (5 bases). The germline V gene encodes CDR1 SEHNR and CDR2 FQNEAQ (reference sequence). V lost 5 bases and J 4 bases, leaving 14 bases between the germline ends. This CDR3 contains 14 residues. The CDR3 bases are TGTGCCAGCAGCCGAGGAGGGGAGGGCTATGGCTACACCTTC. Its protein product is CASSRGGEGYGYTF. Drawing the rest from reference TRBV7-9 and TRBJ1-2, the complete variable domain is DTGVSQNPRHKITKRGQNVTFRCDPISEHNRLYWYRQTLGQGPEFLTYFQNEAQLEKSRLLSDRFSAERPKGSFSTLEIQRTEQGDSAMYLCASSRGGEGYGYTFGSGTRLTVV.

This chain links TRBV9 with TRBJ2-7; no clear D. Germline values: CDR1 SGDLS, CDR2 YYNGEE. V lost 5 bases and J 1 base, leaving 13 bases between the germline ends. This CDR3 is built from 14 residues. CDR3 DNA: TGTGCCAGCAGTTTAAGGCCACGTTCCTACGAGCAGTACTTC. Translating gives CASSLRPRSYEQYF. Drawing the rest from reference TRBV9 and TRBJ2-7, the complete variable domain is DSGVTQTPKHLITATGQRVTLRCSPRSGDLSVYWYQQSLDQGLQFLIQYYNGEERAKGNILERFSAQQFPDLHSELNLSSLELGDSALYFCASSLRPRSYEQYFGPGTRLTVT.